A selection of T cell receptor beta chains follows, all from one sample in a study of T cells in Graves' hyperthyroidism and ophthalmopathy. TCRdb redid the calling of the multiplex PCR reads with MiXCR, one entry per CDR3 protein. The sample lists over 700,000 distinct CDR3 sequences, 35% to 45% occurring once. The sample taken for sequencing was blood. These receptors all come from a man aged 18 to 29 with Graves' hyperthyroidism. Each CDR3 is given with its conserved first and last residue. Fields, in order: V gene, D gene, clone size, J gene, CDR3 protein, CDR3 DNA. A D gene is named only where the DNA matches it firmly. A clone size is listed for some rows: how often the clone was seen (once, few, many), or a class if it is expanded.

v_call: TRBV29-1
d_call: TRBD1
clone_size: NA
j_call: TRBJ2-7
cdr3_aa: CSASTGVDEQYF
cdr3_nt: TGCAGCGCCTCGACAGGGGTGGATGAGCAGTACTTC

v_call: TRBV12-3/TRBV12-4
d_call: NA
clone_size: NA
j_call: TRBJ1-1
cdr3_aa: CASNGGDPEAFF
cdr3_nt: TGTGCCAGCAACGGCGGGGACCCTGAAGCTTTCTTT

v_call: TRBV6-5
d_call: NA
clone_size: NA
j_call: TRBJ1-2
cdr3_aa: CASSYPGNGYTF
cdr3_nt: TGTGCCAGCAGTTACCCCGGGAATGGCTACACCTTC

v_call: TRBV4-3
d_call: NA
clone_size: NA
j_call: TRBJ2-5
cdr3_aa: CASSQDWIAVQETQYF
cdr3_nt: TGCGCCAGCAGCCAAGATTGGATTGCGGTCCAAGAGACCCAGTACTTC

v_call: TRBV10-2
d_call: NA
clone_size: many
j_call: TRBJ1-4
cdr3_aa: CATGATNEKLFF
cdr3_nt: TGCGCCACCGGAGCAACTAATGAAAAACTGTTTTTT

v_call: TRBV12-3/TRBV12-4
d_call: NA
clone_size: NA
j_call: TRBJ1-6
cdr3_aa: CASSSGANQPLHF
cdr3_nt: TGTGCCAGCAGTTCAGGGGCGAATCAGCCCCTCCACTTT

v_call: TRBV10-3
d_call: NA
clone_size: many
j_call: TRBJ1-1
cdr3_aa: CAISESLLGATEAFF
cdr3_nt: TGTGCCATCAGTGAGTCTCTGCTGGGGGCCACTGAAGCTTTCTTT

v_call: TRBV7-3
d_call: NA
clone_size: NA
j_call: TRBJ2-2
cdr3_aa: CASSLHEDTVGGELFF
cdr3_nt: TGTGCCAGCAGCTTACACGAGGACACCGTCGGGGGGGAGCTGTTTTTT

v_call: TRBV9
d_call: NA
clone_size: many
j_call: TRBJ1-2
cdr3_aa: CASSVAGYGYTF
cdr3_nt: TGTGCCAGCAGCGTAGCCGGCTATGGCTACACCTTC

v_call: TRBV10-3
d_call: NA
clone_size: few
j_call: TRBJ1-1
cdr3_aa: CASALSLNTEAFF
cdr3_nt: TGTGCCAGCGCTCTTTCACTGAACACTGAAGCTTTCTTT

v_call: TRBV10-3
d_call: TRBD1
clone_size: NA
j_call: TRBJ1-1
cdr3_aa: CASSETGQVMNTEAFF
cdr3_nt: TGTGCCAGCTCCGAAACGGGACAGGTTATGAACACTGAAGCTTTCTTT

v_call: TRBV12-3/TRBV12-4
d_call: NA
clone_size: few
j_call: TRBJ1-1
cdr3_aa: CASRSPGGTEAFF
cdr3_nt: TGTGCCAGCAGGTCCCCCGGGGGCACTGAAGCTTTCTTT

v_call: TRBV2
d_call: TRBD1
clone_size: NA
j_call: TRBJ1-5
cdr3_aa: CASRTGHSNQPQHF
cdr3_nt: TGTGCCAGCAGGACAGGGCATAGCAATCAGCCCCAGCATTTT

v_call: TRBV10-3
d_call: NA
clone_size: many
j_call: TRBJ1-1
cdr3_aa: CAISAREENTEAFF
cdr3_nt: TGTGCCATCAGTGCGAGGGAGGAGAACACTGAAGCTTTCTTT

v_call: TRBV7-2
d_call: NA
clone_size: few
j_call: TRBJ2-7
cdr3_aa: CASSPDSTSSYEQYF
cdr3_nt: TGTGCCAGCAGCCCAGATTCGACATCCTCCTACGAGCAGTACTTC

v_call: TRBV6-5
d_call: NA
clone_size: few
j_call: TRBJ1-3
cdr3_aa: CASSGDSSGNTIYF
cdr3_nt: TGTGCCAGCAGTGGCGACAGCTCTGGAAACACCATATATTTT

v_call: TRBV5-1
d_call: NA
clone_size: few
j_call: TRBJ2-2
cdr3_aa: CASSAGTVRTGELFF
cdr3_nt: TGCGCCAGCAGCGCAGGGACTGTACGAACCGGGGAGCTGTTTTTT